Described below is a single T cell receptor (beta chain) sequence and its context. Its specificity is not known. The J segment lost 7 bases and the V segment lost 1 base, leaving 9 bases of the junction unmatched. The CDR3 runs 15 residues. Germline-derived CDR1 and CDR2 are SGHKS and YYEKEE (reference sequence). This record comes from a study of OX40 agonist ivuxolimab in advanced cancers. Findings and limits, study-wide: CD8+ T cells showed, on average, more clonal expansion than CD4+ cells. Among some nonresponders, normalized T-cell clonal expansion was also low.

Repertoires were generated with immunoSEQ multiplex PCR, while TCRdb's copy carries only in-frame clones and drops some. The table shows tens of thousands of clones, with 80% occurring only once. The chain carries TRBV5-5 and TRBJ1-2; TRBD1 aligns across 8 bases. Source: CD4+ or CD8+ T cells sorted from blood, taken in a trial of the OX40 agonist ivuxolimab. The sequence came from an adult with an advanced solid tumor such as melanoma, head and neck, liver or kidney cancer. CDR3 nucleotide sequence: TGTGCCAGCAGCTTGTTCCGGCAGGGGGCGGGTGGCTACACCTTC. It encodes CASSLFRQGAGGYTF.